The rows below give T cell receptor beta chains drawn from one sample of a study of cytomegalovirus exposure and HLA in healthy donors. The method was immunoSEQ multiplex PCR; TCRdb's version includes in-frame clones alone and lacks a portion of them. The profile shows roughly 240,000 clones, about four fifths of them singletons. Sequenced material: PBMCs. These receptor sequences come from a woman aged 40 to 49 in good health and CMV-seropositive. The conserved cysteine and the conserved F or W are not part of the CDR3 here. A D gene is named only where the DNA matches it firmly.

V gene: TRBV9
J gene: TRBJ1-2
D gene: TRBD1
CDR3 protein: ASSVAGTDAYGYT

V gene: TRBV7-9
J gene: TRBJ1-6
D gene: -
CDR3 protein: ASSLIQGSDSPLH

V gene: TRBV15
J gene: -
D gene: TRBD2
CDR3 protein: ATSRGGVAGAYEQY

V gene: TRBV29-1
J gene: TRBJ2-2
D gene: TRBD2
CDR3 protein: SVTGTNSRELF

V gene: TRBV4-1
J gene: TRBJ2-3
D gene: TRBD2
CDR3 protein: ASSQVTLAGVGADTQY

V gene: TRBV30
J gene: TRBJ2-2
D gene: TRBD1
CDR3 protein: AWSDRAGGELF

V gene: TRBV5-6
J gene: TRBJ1-4
D gene: -
CDR3 protein: ASSQTTSRRPEKLF

V gene: TRBV27
J gene: TRBJ1-1
D gene: -
CDR3 protein: ASTSPGNTEAF

V gene: TRBV4-1
J gene: TRBJ2-1
D gene: TRBD2
CDR3 protein: ASSQLPAGTYNEQF

V gene: TRBV5-8
J gene: TRBJ1-4
D gene: TRBD1
CDR3 protein: ASLGPFGDRATNEKLF

V gene: TRBV29-1
J gene: TRBJ1-4
D gene: -
CDR3 protein: SVNRAEGEKLF

V gene: TRBV30
J gene: TRBJ1-5
D gene: -
CDR3 protein: AWSASDNQPQH

V gene: TRBV13
J gene: TRBJ1-1
D gene: -
CDR3 protein: ASYLAGGRLNTEAF

V gene: TRBV4-3
J gene: TRBJ1-6
D gene: TRBD1
CDR3 protein: ASSQEGAGAIGGSPLH

V gene: TRBV4-2
J gene: TRBJ2-5
D gene: -
CDR3 protein: ASSQGGAGETQY

V gene: TRBV16
J gene: TRBJ2-2
D gene: -
CDR3 protein: VSSQFVTGNTGELF

V gene: TRBV28
J gene: TRBJ2-3
D gene: -
CDR3 protein: ALIPGGGTDTQY

V gene: TRBV29-1
J gene: TRBJ2-1
D gene: -
CDR3 protein: SVGVERYNEQF

V gene: TRBV5-1
J gene: TRBJ1-4
D gene: TRBD1
CDR3 protein: ASSPEPLQGANEKLF

V gene: TRBV6-5
J gene: TRBJ1-2
D gene: TRBD1
CDR3 protein: ASGQAITNYGYT

V gene: TRBV5-1
J gene: -
D gene: TRBD1
CDR3 protein: ASSEDRPPYEQY

V gene: TRBV6-5
J gene: TRBJ1-2
D gene: -
CDR3 protein: ASRQGSGGYT

V gene: TRBV25-1
J gene: TRBJ1-2
D gene: -
CDR3 protein: ASNGFAQGSGGYT

V gene: TRBV9
J gene: TRBJ1-1
D gene: -
CDR3 protein: ASSGQANTEAF

V gene: TRBV6-6
J gene: TRBJ1-1
D gene: -
CDR3 protein: ASTETTGAF

V gene: TRBV4-2
J gene: TRBJ1-2
D gene: -
CDR3 protein: ASSHPDTFYGYT

V gene: TRBV7-2
J gene: TRBJ1-1
D gene: -
CDR3 protein: ASRRNTEAF

V gene: TRBV14
J gene: TRBJ2-1
D gene: -
CDR3 protein: ASSHYLDYEDEQF

V gene: TRBV2
J gene: TRBJ1-4
D gene: -
CDR3 protein: ASSVGWGGHDEKLF

V gene: TRBV6-1
J gene: TRBJ1-5
D gene: TRBD1
CDR3 protein: ASRIGGQGNQPQH

V gene: TRBV4-3
J gene: TRBJ2-5
D gene: TRBD2
CDR3 protein: ASSQGGGSGGTQETQY

V gene: TRBV5-4
J gene: TRBJ2-5
D gene: TRBD2
CDR3 protein: ASSPLAGGPKTQY

V gene: TRBV6-5
J gene: TRBJ1-2
D gene: -
CDR3 protein: ASGMTGGNYGYT

V gene: TRBV19
J gene: TRBJ1-4
D gene: -
CDR3 protein: ASRRERAPPEKLF

V gene: TRBV2
J gene: TRBJ2-7
D gene: TRBD2
CDR3 protein: ASSLYSLAVAYEQY

V gene: TRBV7-9
J gene: TRBJ2-5
D gene: TRBD1
CDR3 protein: ASSFDRGRETQY

V gene: TRBV19
J gene: TRBJ1-2
D gene: -
CDR3 protein: ATRTGNTNYGYT

V gene: TRBV30
J gene: TRBJ1-6
D gene: -
CDR3 protein: AFLPGELISPLH

V gene: TRBV19
J gene: TRBJ2-1
D gene: -
CDR3 protein: ASSIVASSYNEQF

V gene: TRBV29-1
J gene: TRBJ1-1
D gene: -
CDR3 protein: SASNGQTTEAF

V gene: TRBV7-9
J gene: TRBJ1-2
D gene: TRBD1
CDR3 protein: ASSLPGQEGYGYT

V gene: TRBV30
J gene: TRBJ2-5
D gene: -
CDR3 protein: AWSVIGQPQETQY

V gene: TRBV5-6
J gene: TRBJ1-5
D gene: -
CDR3 protein: ASSLVNQPQH

V gene: TRBV11-3
J gene: TRBJ2-1
D gene: -
CDR3 protein: ASSLDPTRSYNEQF

V gene: TRBV19
J gene: TRBJ1-1
D gene: -
CDR3 protein: ASSPYNRANTEAF

V gene: TRBV5-6
J gene: TRBJ2-3
D gene: -
CDR3 protein: ASSLAGGTDTQY

V gene: TRBV20-1
J gene: TRBJ1-1
D gene: -
CDR3 protein: SANGLTEAF

V gene: TRBV5-1
J gene: TRBJ2-5
D gene: -
CDR3 protein: ASSPTGFGTQY

V gene: TRBV27
J gene: TRBJ1-2
D gene: TRBD1
CDR3 protein: ASSLFLPRGQSYGYT

V gene: TRBV7-2
J gene: TRBJ2-1
D gene: -
CDR3 protein: ASRSTGVGEQF

V gene: TRBV5-1
J gene: TRBJ1-6
D gene: -
CDR3 protein: ASSLRQDSPLH

V gene: TRBV19
J gene: TRBJ1-4
D gene: TRBD1
CDR3 protein: ASSSQGRSEKLF

V gene: TRBV19
J gene: TRBJ2-7
D gene: TRBD2
CDR3 protein: ASSIGRASGSYEQY

V gene: TRBV7-9
J gene: TRBJ2-7
D gene: -
CDR3 protein: ASSLSGSEQY

V gene: TRBV7-2
J gene: TRBJ1-5
D gene: -
CDR3 protein: ASSFPGGGNQPQH

V gene: TRBV9
J gene: TRBJ1-1
D gene: -
CDR3 protein: ASSVVGVMNTEAF

V gene: TRBV18
J gene: TRBJ1-5
D gene: -
CDR3 protein: ASSPVGAGGNQPQH